These 20 T cell receptor beta chains were all obtained from the same sample, sequenced in a study of beta chain features in type 1 diabetes (dated by TCRdb to 2016 to 2018). The library was prepared using the immunoSEQ multiplex PCR assay. The High Capacity cDNA Reverse Transcription Kit was used to reverse transcribe all of the isolated RNA, meaning that expressed TCRB transcripts were what got sequenced. TCRdb took this table from immuneACCESS and kept in-frame rearrangements with V and J called. Such tables lack part of the clones; where checked against another copy, unresolved V genes explain under half of the gap, and the rest is unexplained. The sample includes hundreds of thousands of clones, with about an eighth observed a single time. The top ten clones comprise approximately 0.045% of the sample. Specimen: naive CD4+ T cells from blood. The cell subset or site label of this sample denotes: true naive CD4+ T cells. All receptors come from a woman aged 18-29 years in good health.

This clone was counted only a few times. The rearrangement uses TRBV7-9 and TRBJ2-1, with 10 bases aligning to TRBD2. The CDR3 runs to 16 residues. From germline, CDR1 is SEHNR and CDR2 FQNEAQ (reference sequence). With V trimmed by 3 bases and J by 8 bases, 10 bases remained unmatched. CDR3 nucleotides: TGTGCCAGCAGCTTTGGCCTAGCGGGAGTATCGGATGAGCAGTTCTTC. It encodes CASSFGLAGVSDEQFF. The full variable domain, with the rest looked up from reference TRBV7-9 and TRBJ2-1, is DTGVSQNPRHKITKRGQNVTFRCDPISEHNRLYWYRQTLGQGPEFLTYFQNEAQLEKSRLLSDRFSAERPKGSFSTLEIQRTEQGDSAMYLCASSFGLAGVSDEQFFGPGTRLTVL.

The rearrangement links TRBV5-4 to TRBJ2-7; maybe TRBD1 (5 bases). This CDR3 comprises 14 residues. Trimming stripped 3 bases from V and 6 bases from J, with 16 bases between. Germline V gene sequence: CDR1 SGHNT, CDR2 YYREEE (reference sequence). DNA of the CDR3: TGTGCCAGCAGCTCCAACCAGGGCATCGGCGAGCAGTACGTC. This codes for CASSSNQGIGEQYV.

This clone was counted between two and nine times. The rearrangement joins TRBV15 to TRBJ2-7, with D maybe TRBD1 (6 bases). Germline V gene lookup returns CDR1 LNHNV and CDR2 YYDKDF (reference sequence). The ends were cut back, 3 bases at V and 6 bases at J, with 9 bases in the middle. This CDR3 has 12 residues. The chain's CDR3 is CATSRTGAEQYF. CDR3 in DNA: TGTGCCACCAGCAGGACAGGAGCCGAGCAGTACTTC.

This sequence joins TRBV11-2 and TRBJ2-3; D remains ambiguous. With 1 base removed from V and 3 bases from J, the gap between germline ends came to 14 bases. The germline V gene has CDR1 SGHAT and CDR2 FQNNGV. The CDR3 is 16 residues long. CDR3 bases: TGTGCCAGCAGCTTAGGGCCTTCTCTAAGTACAGATACGCAGTATTTT. Protein product: CASSLGPSLSTDTQYF.

The J gene is TRBJ2-1, the V gene TRBV7-2; no firm D call. This CDR3 is built from 13 residues. Germline V gene lookup returns CDR1 SGHTA and CDR2 FQGNSA. Trimming took off 5 bases at V and 0 bases at J, with 5 bases between the two ends. The CDR3 DNA reads TGTGCCAGCAGCCCTCCCTCCTACAATGAGCAGTTCTTC. Protein: CASSPPSYNEQFF. The full variable domain, rest sourced from reference TRBV7-2 and TRBJ2-1, is GAGVSQSPSNKVTEKGKDVELRCDPISGHTALYWYRQSLGQGLEFLIYFQGNSAPDKSGLPSDRFSAERTGGSVSTLTIQRTQQEDSAVYLCASSPPSYNEQFFGPGTRLTVL.

This clone was counted only a few times. V usage is TRBV5-1 and J usage is TRBJ2-5; possibly TRBD2 for D (5 bases). The CDR3 loop spans 14 amino acids. Germline loops: CDR1 SGHRS, CDR2 YFSETQ. V was clipped by 0 bases and J by 4 bases, with 10 bases between them. The CDR3 protein is CASSLVSGRETQYF. CDR3 bases: TGCGCCAGCAGCTTGGTAAGCGGCCGAGAGACCCAGTACTTC.

This clone was seen more than once but under ten times. The CDR3 coding sequence is TGCGCCAGCAGCCAAGATGCTCGGAGGTTCTACGAGCAGTACTTC. Translated, it gives CASSQDARRFYEQYF. The V call is TRBV4-3, the J call TRBJ2-7; a possible D gene is TRBD2 (5 bases). CDR1 LGHNA and CDR2 YSLEER come from the germline V gene. This CDR3 region has 15 residues. Trimming shortened V by 0 bases and J by 3 bases, and 12 bases separated the two germline ends.

This chain uses TRBV29-1 with TRBJ1-1; a weak D match, TRBD1 (6 bases). V lost 0 bases, J lost 1 base, and 21 bases lay in between. This CDR3 has 18 residues. Per the germline V gene, CDR1 is SQVTM and CDR2 is ANQGSEA. The CDR3 reads CSVEDRSGGRGRNTEAFF. The CDR3 nucleotides read TGCAGCGTTGAAGACCGGAGCGGGGGGCGAGGAAGGAACACTGAAGCTTTCTTT.

This clone appeared a few times. V and J are TRBV4-1 and TRBJ2-3; D gene unclear. CDR1 is MGHRA, CDR2 YSYEKL, per germline. The V end was cut by 1 base, the J end by 0 bases, with 2 bases between. This CDR3 spans 13 amino acids. The CDR3 sequence: CASSQGSTDTQYF. In DNA form, the CDR3 reads TGCGCCAGCAGCCAAGGAAGCACAGATACGCAGTATTTT.

This clone was picked up a small number of times. The chain recombines TRBV25-1 with TRBJ2-1; D is perhaps TRBD1 (5 bases). The CDR3 is 11 amino acids. CDR1 is MGHDK, CDR2 SYGVNS, per germline. V lost 7 bases to trimming and J lost 4 bases, with 5 bases between them. The CDR3 region has the DNA TGTGCCAGCAAGGGGTACAATGAGCAGTTCTTC. It encodes CASKGYNEQFF.

This clone was counted only a few times. The CDR3 sequence is CASSSTGLSTDTQYF. CDR3 DNA sequence: TGTGCCAGCAGTTCGACAGGGCTTAGCACAGATACGCAGTATTTT. J is TRBJ2-3 and V is TRBV25-1; TRBD1 matches at 7 bases. Germline V CDR1 and CDR2: MGHDK, SYGVNS. The CDR3 consists of 15 residues. The junction had 5 bases not matched to a gene; V was cut back by 5 bases and J by 0 bases. The complete variable domain, with remaining parts taken from reference TRBV25-1 and TRBJ2-3, reads EADIYQTPRYLVIGTGKKITLECSQTMGHDKMYWYQQDPGMELHLIHYSYGVNSTEKGDLSSESTVSRIRTEHFPLTLESARPSHTSQYLCASSSTGLSTDTQYFGPGTRLTVL.

This sequence joins TRBV5-4 and TRBJ2-5, with a weak D call TRBD1 (5 bases). Looked up from germline, CDR1 is SGHNT and CDR2 is YYREEE (reference sequence). Trimming cost V 0 bases and J 1 base, with 16 bases left between them. There are 17 residues in the CDR3. The CDR3: CASSLAGGRVVQETQYF. The CDR3 nucleotides read TGTGCCAGCAGCTTGGCCGGCGGCAGGGTTGTCCAAGAGACCCAGTACTTC. The variable domain in full, with the rest retrieved from reference TRBV5-4 and TRBJ2-5, is ETGVTQSPTHLIKTRGQQVTLRCSSQSGHNTVSWYQQALGQGPQFIFQYYREEENGRGNFPPRFSGLQFPNYSSELNVNALELDDSALYLCASSLAGGRVVQETQYFGPGTRLLVL.

This clone has ten or more counts. The rearrangement joins TRBV14 to TRBJ1-1; D is ambiguous. The germline CDR1 and CDR2 sequences are SGHDN and FVKESK. The CDR3 consists of 13 residues. V was clipped by 2 bases and J by 4 bases, with 8 bases between them. The CDR3 DNA follows: TGTGCCAGCAGCCAATTGGACGGCACTGAAGCTTTCTTT. This codes for CASSQLDGTEAFF.

This clone was recorded a few times. CDR3 in DNA: TGTGCCAGCTCACCACTGCCCCCTCGGATGGAACAGTTCTTC. Translated, it gives CASSPLPPRMEQFF. The chain links TRBV18 to TRBJ2-1; D gene uncertain. The CDR3 runs to 14 residues. Trimming removed 1 base at V and 13 bases at J, with 17 bases between. CDR1 KGHSH and CDR2 LQKENI come from the germline V gene.

The rearrangement links TRBV5-1 to TRBJ2-3; D remains ambiguous. This CDR3 comprises 12 residues. Germline V gives CDR1 SGHRS, CDR2 YFSETQ. V was cut by 2 bases and J by 6 bases, with 7 bases left in between. The CDR3 region is CASSFDEDTQYF. CDR3 nucleotide sequence: TGCGCCAGCAGCTTTGATGAGGATACGCAGTATTTT.

The chain couples TRBV28 to TRBJ2-7; 14 bases match TRBD2. The germline V gene has CDR1 MDHEN and CDR2 SYDVKM. The CDR3 is made up of 15 amino acids. V lost 6 bases, J lost 5 bases, and 6 bases stayed unmatched. DNA of the CDR3: TGTGCCAGCAGCCTGCGACTAGCGGGGGGGCACGAGCAGTACGTC. It codes for CASSLRLAGGHEQYV.

J is TRBJ1-1 and V is TRBV7-2; no clear D gene. The V and J ends lost 5 bases and 9 bases respectively, with 22 bases between them. CDR1 is SGHTA and CDR2 is FQGNSA in the germline V gene. This CDR3 region has 15 residues. CDR3: CASSQGSLVQAKAFF. CDR3 nucleotide sequence: TGTGCCAGCAGCCAAGGCTCTTTGGTCCAGGCCAAAGCTTTCTTT.

This clone occurred a few times. The V gene is TRBV5-4, the J gene TRBJ1-6; no reliable D call. CDR1 and CDR2 from the germline V gene are SGHNT and YYREEE (reference sequence). The CDR3 extends over 15 amino acids. Trimming removed 4 bases from V and 10 bases from J, with 18 bases in between. CDR3 region: CASSPEVVAGSPLHF. CDR3 DNA: TGTGCCAGCAGCCCTGAGGTGGTAGCCGGGTCACCCCTCCACTTT. Full variable domain (remainder filled in from reference TRBV5-4 and TRBJ1-6): ETGVTQSPTHLIKTRGQQVTLRCSSQSGHNTVSWYQQALGQGPQFIFQYYREEENGRGNFPPRFSGLQFPNYSSELNVNALELDDSALYLCASSPEVVAGSPLHFGNGTRLTVT.

This clone was counted only a few times. This rearrangement joins TRBV15 to TRBJ1-1, with D tentatively TRBD1 (5 bases). The germline V and J ends were trimmed by 9 bases and 3 bases, with 14 bases remaining between them. The CDR3 length is 13 residues. Germline loops: CDR1 LNHNV, CDR2 YYDKDF (reference sequence). The chain's CDR3 is CATRQSGYTEAFF. As DNA, the CDR3 is TGTGCCACACGACAGAGCGGATACACTGAAGCTTTCTTT.

This clone was counted a few times. This CDR3 reads CASSQRSYGQGDEKLFF. In DNA form, the CDR3 reads TGTGCCAGCAGCCAACGTTCCTACGGACAGGGAGATGAAAAACTGTTTTTT. The chain joins TRBV4-2 to TRBJ1-4, with 8 bases fitting TRBD1. V shed 2 bases, J shed 6 bases, and the junction held 11 bases outside the gene matches. The CDR3 contains 17 residues. CDR1 and CDR2 from the germline V gene are LGHNA and YNFKEQ.